Listed below are T cell receptor beta chains from one sample, sequenced in a study of low-dose radiotherapy and immunotherapy resistance in tumors. TCRdb fed the reads into MiXCR, producing one record per CDR3 protein. The table records 55,000 to 70,000 distinct CDR3 sequences, about 23% of them present only once. This specimen was PBMCs, taken before treatment. Every receptor here comes from a male donor with prostate cancer. The conserved cysteine and the conserved F or W are not part of the CDR3 here. Rows may omit the clone size; those that give it use once, few, many or a size class.

clone_size: few; v_call: TRBV6-8; cdr3_aa: ASQPNTGELF
clone_size: .; v_call: TRBV19; cdr3_aa: ASSTEAF
clone_size: few; v_call: TRBV11-2; cdr3_aa: ASSLGLVNIQY
clone_size: many; v_call: TRBV27; cdr3_aa: ASTLRSGTEAF
clone_size: few; v_call: TRBV29-1; cdr3_aa: SVEAIKPGLVQETQY
clone_size: many; v_call: TRBV5-1; cdr3_aa: ASSLSHYGYT
clone_size: .; v_call: TRBV20-1; cdr3_aa: SAGAGIEPQH
clone_size: many; v_call: TRBV3-1; cdr3_aa: ASLKAGTETQY
clone_size: many; v_call: TRBV4-1; cdr3_aa: ASSQPLGQANIQY
clone_size: .; v_call: TRBV20-1; cdr3_aa: SARVTGYEQY
clone_size: many; v_call: TRBV20-1; cdr3_aa: SARPFYQTTADTQY
clone_size: many; v_call: TRBV2; cdr3_aa: ASRRDSATEAF
clone_size: many; v_call: TRBV6-2/TRBV6-3; cdr3_aa: ASSPLGEQF
clone_size: .; v_call: TRBV15; cdr3_aa: ATSVYRGYEQY
clone_size: many; v_call: TRBV12-3/TRBV12-4; cdr3_aa: ASRGGLAGIMDEQY
clone_size: many; v_call: TRBV2; cdr3_aa: ASSVAGFSNQPQH
clone_size: many; v_call: TRBV7-9; cdr3_aa: ASSPYRGPGTEAF
clone_size: many; v_call: TRBV3-1; cdr3_aa: ASSQDLAAPLN
clone_size: .; v_call: TRBV5-1; cdr3_aa: ASSLDSPYSGYT
clone_size: many; v_call: TRBV4-3; cdr3_aa: ASSQDHKGLSYEQY
clone_size: once; v_call: TRBV9; cdr3_aa: ASSVDISTGNAAF
clone_size: many; v_call: TRBV5-1; cdr3_aa: ASSPEAGSTDTQY
clone_size: once; v_call: TRBV5-5; cdr3_aa: ASSLTGTTNNEQF
clone_size: many; v_call: TRBV9; cdr3_aa: ASSPGLEGNIQY
clone_size: many; v_call: TRBV7-2; cdr3_aa: ASRLIGTSGNYNEQF
clone_size: many; v_call: TRBV3-1; cdr3_aa: ASSSSTPGLAK
clone_size: many; v_call: TRBV6-8; cdr3_aa: ASSYSLIGSSYNEQF
clone_size: .; v_call: TRBV7-9; cdr3_aa: ASSPIGSGGTQY
clone_size: .; v_call: TRBV7-2; cdr3_aa: ASSPGGRARGTDTQY
clone_size: many; v_call: TRBV7-9; cdr3_aa: ASSTGQTSTYEQY
clone_size: many; v_call: TRBV7-8; cdr3_aa: ASSLGFSYEQY
clone_size: .; v_call: TRBV10-3; cdr3_aa: AITQTSASYEQY
clone_size: .; v_call: TRBV7-6; cdr3_aa: ASSPLRTGGNTEAC
clone_size: many; v_call: TRBV6-2/TRBV6-3; cdr3_aa: ASSASWMKYNEQF
clone_size: many; v_call: TRBV7-2; cdr3_aa: ASSLGSLGLAIYEQY
clone_size: .; v_call: TRBV3-1; cdr3_aa: ASRKPPGQATPGRTGELF
clone_size: many; v_call: TRBV29-1; cdr3_aa: SVNRLAGGHEQY
clone_size: many; v_call: TRBV7-2; cdr3_aa: ASSLAQRTGTGVSSGANVLT
clone_size: .; v_call: TRBV23-1; cdr3_aa: ASSQKARIGNQPQH
clone_size: many; v_call: TRBV29-1; cdr3_aa: SVTGTGGTEAF
clone_size: many; v_call: TRBV2; cdr3_aa: AILTSSYEQY
clone_size: .; v_call: TRBV6-6; cdr3_aa: ASSRGGAGETQY
clone_size: .; v_call: TRBV14; cdr3_aa: ASSQTGYGYT
clone_size: many; v_call: TRBV10-3; cdr3_aa: AISLPSGNTIY
clone_size: .; v_call: TRBV9; cdr3_aa: ASSWTSSNNEQF
clone_size: many; v_call: TRBV25-1; cdr3_aa: ASRQGSGANVLT
clone_size: .; v_call: TRBV5-3; cdr3_aa: ASSPVGSQETQY
clone_size: many; v_call: TRBV29-1; cdr3_aa: SVLVTPYEQY
clone_size: many; v_call: TRBV11-3; cdr3_aa: ASSSDSTDTQY
clone_size: many; v_call: TRBV5-6; cdr3_aa: ASSGGLGETQY
clone_size: .; v_call: TRBV26; cdr3_aa: ASSSQGLASDEQY
clone_size: many; v_call: TRBV5-5; cdr3_aa: ASSFSWTSSYEQY
clone_size: many; v_call: TRBV29-1; cdr3_aa: SARDRAVMNTEAF
clone_size: many; v_call: TRBV7-6; cdr3_aa: ASSLERNRGGLYYEQY
clone_size: many; v_call: TRBV20-1; cdr3_aa: SARTPTGLNNEQF
clone_size: many; v_call: TRBV5-1; cdr3_aa: ASSPGQGAREQY
clone_size: many; v_call: TRBV2; cdr3_aa: ASRRQGTEEQY
clone_size: .; v_call: TRBV7-8; cdr3_aa: ASSLSRLTYEQY